One TCR beta chain is described in this entry. These data come from a study of shared clonotypes between healthy human individuals. Sequenced by immunoSEQ multiplex PCR; TCRdb stores in-frame clones only, minus some. This sample yields some 2,400,000 clones, of which almost 96% are seen a single time; 0.1% to 0.15% belongs to the top ten. CD45RA+ naive and CD45RA-negative memory subsets were separated from CD4+ cells. This CDR3 is 15 amino acids long. V was pared by 5 bases and J by 5 bases, with 10 bases of the junction left unmatched. In germline, CDR1 is SGHRS, CDR2 YFSETQ. The chain is built from TRBV5-1 and TRBJ1-3, with TRBD1 identical over 7 bases. The sample taken for sequencing was naive CD4+ T cells sorted from blood. Subset of the sample: CD45RA+ positively selected. The receptor was isolated from a young man in good health. CDR3 sequence (DNA): TGCGCCAGCAGTTCTGGGACAGCGGACAGAAACACCATATATTTT. Translation gives CASSSGTADRNTIYF.